The 8 T cell receptor beta chains presented below share a single source sample, sequenced in a study of vaccination effects on CD4 cells after COVID-19. Assay used: immunoSEQ multiplex PCR; TCRdb lists only in-frame clones, some missing. Found here are roughly 34,000 clones, about four fifths of them singletons; the top ten hold over 1.2%. Their cognate antigens are unknown. The ViraFEST assay expanded antigen-specific CD4+ T cells with viral peptide pools before sequencing. Following 10 days of culture, CD4+ T cells were isolated. As their vaccination, participants received two doses of either BNT162b2 or mRNA-1273. Sequenced material: CD4+ T cells from PBMCs cultured with HCoV-NL63 spike peptides, taken after COVID-19 vaccination. All receptors derive from a human donor who received a COVID-19 vaccine. Some clones in this sample may be carry-over from other donors' samples.

The chain employs TRBV7-2 and TRBJ2-2; weak D call: TRBD1 (5 bases). V lost 3 bases and J 0 bases, leaving 17 bases between the germline ends. The CDR3 is 18 residues long. The germline V gene has CDR1 SGHTA and CDR2 FQGNSA. The CDR3 protein is CASSFLVQGSTNTGELFF. CDR3 nucleotide sequence: TGTGCCAGCAGCTTTTTAGTCCAGGGAAGTACGAACACCGGGGAGCTGTTTTTT. Drawing the rest from reference TRBV7-2 and TRBJ2-2, the complete variable domain is GAGVSQSPSNKVTEKGKDVELRCDPISGHTALYWYRQSLGQGLEFLIYFQGNSAPDKSGLPSDRFSAERTGGSVSTLTIQRTQQEDSAVYLCASSFLVQGSTNTGELFFGEGSRLTVL.

The chain is built from TRBV5-1 and TRBJ2-3; 7 bases agree with TRBD1. Germline V gene sequence: CDR1 SGHRS, CDR2 YFSETQ. J gave up 5 bases and V 4 bases, and 13 bases lay outside the gene matches. The length of the CDR3 is 16 residues. CDR3 sequence (DNA): TGCGCCAGCAGCACCGAACAGGGGCCGATAATAGATACGCAGTATTTT. Translating gives CASSTEQGPIIDTQYF.

The chain employs TRBV14 and TRBJ2-3, with D uncertain. Germline V gives CDR1 SGHDN, CDR2 FVKESK. Trimming took 3 bases from V and 0 from J, leaving 4 bases between them. This CDR3 is 13 amino acids long. The CDR3 region has the DNA TGTGCCAGCAGCCAGGACAGCACAGATACGCAGTATTTT. This sequence encodes CASSQDSTDTQYF.

The chain couples TRBV28 to TRBJ1-3; D call uncertain. Trimming took off 6 bases at V and 4 bases at J, with 13 bases between the two ends. Germline assignment: CDR1 MDHEN and CDR2 SYDVKM. The CDR3 loop spans 14 amino acids. CDR3 sequence: CASSLSGYGNTIYF. In nucleotides, the CDR3 is TGTGCCAGCAGCCTTTCGGGTTACGGAAACACCATATATTTT.

The rearrangement joins TRBV3-1 (or the pseudogene TRBV3-2) to TRBJ1-6, with D tentatively TRBD1 (5 bases). V was shortened by 2 bases and J by 7 bases, with 12 bases between the two germline ends. The CDR3 is 15 residues long. CDR1 LGHDT and CDR2 YNNKEL come from the germline V gene (reference sequence). CDR3 region: CASSQPGTGNSPLHF. The CDR3 DNA sequence: TGTGCCAGCAGCCAACCCGGGACCGGAAATTCACCCCTCCACTTT.

This chain uses TRBV6-5 with TRBJ2-5; the match to TRBD1 covers 9 bases. Per germline, CDR1 MNHEY and CDR2 SVGAGI. This CDR3 is built from 12 residues. The V segment lost 6 bases and the J segment 6 bases; nucleotides outside the gene matches: 2. The CDR3 nucleotides are TGTGCCAGCAGCGGACAGGGGAAGACCCAGTACTTC. This sequence encodes CASSGQGKTQYF.

This sequence joins TRBV19 and TRBJ1-4; perhaps TRBD1 as D (6 bases). CDR1 and CDR2 from the germline V gene are LNHDA and SQIVND (reference sequence). This CDR3 is built from 14 residues. V lost 5 bases, J lost 10 bases, and 17 bases lay in between. CDR3 sequence: CASSAGDRGGKLFF. Here the CDR3 DNA reads TGTGCCAGTAGTGCCGGGGACCGAGGGGGAAAACTGTTTTTT.

The V gene is TRBV24-1, the J gene TRBJ1-1, with D possibly TRBD1 on 5 matching bases. The V end was cut by 5 bases, the J end by 7 bases, with 10 bases between. This CDR3 region has 12 residues. Germline CDR1 is KGHDR and CDR2 is SFDVKD. The CDR3 DNA reads as TGTGCCACCAGTGGGGACGGTCTTGAAGCTTTCTTT. This gives the protein CATSGDGLEAFF.